Listed below are T cell receptor beta chains from one sample, sequenced in a study of response to subunit inactivated influenza vaccine. TCRdb independently ran MiXCR on the RT-PCR reads; one entry per CDR3 protein. Among more than 600,000 distinct CDR3 sequences listed, around 18% were seen once. Here the sequenced sample was PBMCs from blood, taken approximately 5 days after vaccination. These receptors came from a man aged 50 or older who received an inactivated influenza vaccine. Both conserved end residues are part of each CDR3. A D gene is named only where the DNA matches it firmly. Not every row has a clone size; where given, it reads once, few, many or a size class.

>14|.|TRBV20-1|.|TRBJ2-1
TGCAGTGCTAGGGGGGTCGGGACGTCGCCCGAGCAGTTCTTC
CSARGVGTSPEQFF
>14|.|TRBV7-3|few|TRBJ2-5
TGTGCCAGCAGCTTGACCCCGGGGCCCGCGAGCCAGTACTTC
CASSLTPGPASQYF
>16|.|TRBV24-1|few|TRBJ2-3
TGTGCCACCGGCGTGACAGGAATGTCTAGCACAGATACGCAGTATTTT
CATGVTGMSSTDTQYF
>15|.|TRBV6-2/TRBV6-3|.|TRBJ2-7
TGTGCCAGCAGTCTTACCAATCGAGATTTCTACGAGCAGTACTTC
CASSLTNRDFYEQYF
>14|TRBD2|TRBV20-1|few|TRBJ2-3
TGCAGTGCCAAGAGCGGGAGTAGTACAGATACGCAGTATTTT
CSAKSGSSTDTQYF
>13|TRBD1|TRBV7-2|.|TRBJ1-1
TGTGCCAGCAGCCCCGTCAGGGGGACTGAAGCTTTCTTT
CASSPVRGTEAFF
>14|TRBD1|TRBV5-1|few|TRBJ1-6
TGCGCCAGCAGCCCCGGGACAGGGCAGCAACCCCTCCACTTT
CASSPGTGQQPLHF
>15|.|TRBV6-5|.|TRBJ1-1
TGTGCCAGCAGTTACGATGGGGGTCCGAACACTGAAGCTTTCTTT
CASSYDGGPNTEAFF
>14|.|TRBV9|.|TRBJ1-1
TGTGCCAGCAGCCCATCGACAGGATTACCTGAAGCTTTCTTT
CASSPSTGLPEAFF
>15|TRBD2|TRBV18|many|TRBJ2-1
TGTGCCAGCTCACCACTTCTTCTAGCGGACAATGAGCAGTTCTTC
CASSPLLLADNEQFF